What follows is one T cell receptor (beta chain) and its context. Its antigen remains unknown. These data originate in a study of graft-versus-host responses after intestinal transplantation. Across the study: Anti-thymocyte globulin induction, then tacrolimus and steroids for around 3 years, went to all recipients.

Study-wide results and limits: In recipient marrow, GvH clones were found, and some appeared first in ileum or blood.

Germline CDR1 and CDR2: WNHNN and SYGVQD (reference sequence). This CDR3 region has 15 residues. Trimming cost V 3 bases and J 6 bases; bases outside gene matches: 5. The assay was immunoSEQ multiplex PCR, and TCRdb's table has in-frame clones only and misses some. The sample has 10,000 to 15,000 clones, 85% to 95% seen once. The TCR comes from a human patient who received an intestinal transplant, so some T cells may come from the graft donor. The source was PBMCs, collected 109 days after intestinal transplant. The chain is built from TRBV10-1 and TRBJ2-1, with 10 bases that match TRBD2. The CDR3 loop reads CASSEWTSGINEQFF. The CDR3 coding sequence is TGCGCCAGCAGTGAATGGACTAGCGGAATCAATGAGCAGTTCTTC.